This TCR beta chain was recorded in a study of blood T cell repertoires in COVID-19. Study-wide background: T cells, B-cell-depleted T cells, or PBMCs supplied cDNA or gDNA.

As processed by the authors: Amplification of reference gene primers provided the estimated nucleated cell counts. The method was immunoSEQ multiplex PCR; TCRdb's version includes in-frame clones alone and lacks a portion of them. D and trimming come from the DNA, and the V and J calls and clone size come from that table. The sample contains about 170,000 clones, roughly 90% of which appear only once. Input material: peripheral blood. This sequence was found in a man in his fifties or sixties with acute or convalescent COVID-19.

For the CDR3, the DNA is TGTGCCAGCAGCTTGAAGGAGAACAGGGGAGCCGATGAGCAGTTCTTC. This translates into CASSLKENRGADEQFF. The rearrangement links TRBV5-4 to TRBJ2-1; 7 bases agree with TRBD1. CDR3 length equals 16 residues. Germline loops: CDR1 SGHNT, CDR2 YYREEE (reference sequence). With V trimmed by 1 base and J by 8 bases, 12 bases remained unmatched. The full variable domain, with the rest looked up from reference TRBV5-4 and TRBJ2-1, is ETGVTQSPTHLIKTRGQQVTLRCSSQSGHNTVSWYQQALGQGPQFIFQYYREEENGRGNFPPRFSGLQFPNYSSELNVNALELDDSALYLCASSLKENRGADEQFFGPGTRLTVL.